This TCR beta chain comes out of a study of T cells in Graves' hyperthyroidism and ophthalmopathy. Study-level information: Peripheral blood was secured at the point of initial diagnosis, before any treatment.

The sample holds many counts of this clonotype. Its antigen is not known. Each 10 ml fresh peripheral blood draw supplied the PBMCs. General study findings and limits: Among thyroid clonotypes expanded above 0.001, most also appeared in blood. Ophthalmopathy was distinguished from stable hyperthyroidism by 13 V-J signatures.

There were TCR beta CDR3 regions amplified from RNA transcripts. The TCR CDR3 was amplified in a first-round RT-PCR using the HTBI primer set. MiXCR, run by TCRdb on the multiplex PCR reads, gives a single entry per CDR3 protein. In the table there are about 52,000 distinct CDR3 sequences, under 50% of which are singletons. Germline V gives CDR1 SGHVS, CDR2 FQNEAQ. V was shortened by 9 bases and J by 4 bases, with 21 bases between the two germline ends. This CDR3 spans 15 amino acids. V and J are TRBV7-8 and TRBJ2-5, with D maybe TRBD2 (6 bases). What was sequenced was blood. This receptor was obtained from a woman in her forties or fifties with Graves' ophthalmopathy. The DNA of the CDR3 is TGTGCCAGTAGCATCAATCGGGGGATAGGAGAGACCCAGTACTTC. Its translation is CASSINRGIGETQYF. The variable domain in full, with the rest retrieved from reference TRBV7-8 and TRBJ2-5, is GAGVSQSPRYKVAKRGQDVALRCDPISGHVSLFWYQQALGQGPEFLTYFQNEAQLDKSGLPSDRFFAERPEGSVSTLKIQRTQQEDSAVYLCASSINRGIGETQYFGPGTRLLVL.